These 4 T cell receptor beta chains were sequenced from one sample in a study of T cell repertoires in cytomegalovirus infection. Antigen specificity for these receptors is unknown. Each CDR3 protein is one row after TCRdb ran MiXCR on the reads. The sample carries about 270,000 distinct CDR3 sequences, approximately 22% recorded once. Source: cultured PBMCs, taken from culture after CMV antigen stimulation. The receptors were sampled from a human donor in good health (CMV status not recorded). Some clones in this sample may be carry-over from other donors' samples.

This clonotype occurred many times. The chain recombines TRBV6-1 with TRBJ1-2; 9 positions match TRBD1. There are 16 residues in the CDR3. The germline gives CDR1 MNHNS, CDR2 SASEGT. The ends lost 5 bases at V and 0 bases at J; junction bases unmatched: 7. In nucleotides, the CDR3 is TGTGCCAGCAGTAGGACAGGGGTGAACTCTAACTATGGCTACACCTTC. This gives the protein CASSRTGVNSNYGYTF.

The chain employs TRBV15 and TRBJ2-3, with 7 bases that match TRBD2. CDR1 LNHNV and CDR2 YYDKDF come from the germline V gene (reference sequence). The CDR3 covers 17 residues. Unmatched junction bases numbered 18, after V lost 8 bases and J lost 4 bases. The CDR3 reads CATRRAFWGGAPDTQYF. CDR3 nucleotide sequence: TGTGCCACCCGCCGGGCCTTCTGGGGAGGGGCCCCAGATACGCAGTATTTT.

The J gene is TRBJ2-5, the V gene TRBV20-1; a possible D gene is TRBD2 (5 bases). In germline, CDR1 is DFQATT, CDR2 SNEGSKA (reference sequence). V dropped 6 bases and J dropped 2 bases, with 13 bases sitting between them. The CDR3 has 13 residues. Written as DNA, the CDR3 is TGCAGTGCCCCGTCTCGGGGACAAGAGACCCAGTACTTC. Translated: CSAPSRGQETQYF.

This chain links TRBV20-1 with TRBJ1-5, with 9 positions matching TRBD1. With V trimmed by 3 bases and J by 4 bases, 1 base remained unmatched. Germline V gives CDR1 DFQATT, CDR2 SNEGSKA (reference sequence). CDR3 size: 13 residues. The CDR3, as DNA: TGCAGTGCTAGGACAGGGGGGAATCAGCCCCAGCATTTT. Its protein product is CSARTGGNQPQHF.